Presented here are 8 T cell receptor beta chains from one specimen sequenced in a study of shared clonotypes between healthy human individuals. Method: immunoSEQ multiplex PCR; TCRdb's copy keeps in-frame clones and lacks some. The sample has about 2,500,000 clones, roughly 92% seen once. The sequenced sample was naive CD4+ T cells sorted from blood. The subset is: CD45RA+ positively selected. Source of these receptors: a man between 18 and 35 years old in good health.

This sequence joins TRBV5-1 and TRBJ2-5, with 11 bases matching TRBD2. The germline CDR1 and CDR2 sequences are SGHRS and YFSETQ. This CDR3 region has 16 residues. V dropped 4 bases and J dropped 4; count of bases not matched to a gene: 9. DNA of the CDR3: TGCGCCAGCAGCGCGGAACTAGCGGGAGTGGGAGAGACCCAGTACTTC. Residues: CASSAELAGVGETQYF. Combining the CDR3 with reference TRBV5-1 and TRBJ2-5 gives the whole variable domain KAGVTQTPRYLIKTRGQQVTLSCSPISGHRSVSWYQQTPGQGLQFLFEYFSETQRNKGNFPGRFSGRQFSNSRSEMNVSTLELGDSALYLCASSAELAGVGETQYFGPGTRLLVL.

Note on this clone: Other nucleotide sequences from this sample produce the same CDR3. CDR3 DNA sequence: TGTGCCAGCAGCGTAGAGGGGGGTAGCTCCTACGAGCAGTACTTC. Translated: CASSVEGGSSYEQYF. The chain employs TRBV9 and TRBJ2-7; D tentatively reads TRBD1 or TRBD2 (6 bases each). V lost 0 bases and J 0 bases, leaving 10 bases between the germline ends. The germline CDR1 and CDR2 sequences are SGDLS and YYNGEE. This CDR3 is built from 15 residues.

A word on this clone: Different DNA sequences within this sample yield the same CDR3. The chain uses TRBV7-9 and TRBJ1-4; D is ambiguous. The CDR3 runs 14 residues. The germline V gene encodes CDR1 SEHNR and CDR2 FQNEAQ (reference sequence). The germline V and J ends were trimmed by 1 base and 5 bases, with 8 bases remaining between them. The CDR3 sequence is CASSLGQPNEKLFF. CDR3 nucleotide sequence: TGTGCCAGCAGCTTAGGGCAGCCAAATGAAAAACTGTTTTTT.

This clone was picked up one time. The CDR3 region is CAWFRRESSTDTQYF. CDR3 nucleotides: TGTGCCTGGTTTAGGAGGGAGAGTAGCACAGATACGCAGTATTTT. The chain employs TRBV30 and TRBJ2-3, with D tentatively TRBD2 (6 bases). The CDR3 is made up of 15 amino acids. CDR1 GTSNPN and CDR2 SVGIG come from the germline V gene (reference sequence). Deletions cut 5 bases from V and 0 bases from J, with 15 bases between.

V gene TRBV7-2 combines with J gene TRBJ1-1, with 8 bases aligning to TRBD1. This CDR3 spans 15 amino acids. V shed 5 bases and J 4 bases; nucleotides not matched to a gene: 9. Germline loops: CDR1 SGHTA, CDR2 FQGNSA. This chain's CDR3 is CASSPNTGGATEAFF. Here the CDR3 DNA reads TGTGCCAGCAGCCCCAACACAGGGGGGGCCACTGAAGCTTTCTTT. Variable domain in full (rest from reference TRBV7-2 and TRBJ1-1): GAGVSQSPSNKVTEKGKDVELRCDPISGHTALYWYRQSLGQGLEFLIYFQGNSAPDKSGLPSDRFSAERTGGSVSTLTIQRTQQEDSAVYLCASSPNTGGATEAFFGQGTRLTVV.

The rearrangement uses TRBV4-3 and TRBJ2-2; D not certain. Trimming took 2 bases from V and 6 from J, leaving 13 bases between them. Germline V CDR1 and CDR2: LGHNA, YSLEER. The CDR3 has 15 amino acids. The CDR3, as DNA: TGCGCCAGCAGCCAAAGTTTCAGCCACGCCGGGGAGCTGTTTTTT. Translation: CASSQSFSHAGELFF.

V usage is TRBV18 and J usage is TRBJ2-3; TRBD1 matches 8 bases. Germline V gene data show CDR1 as KGHSH and CDR2 as LQKENI. The V gene end was trimmed by 3 bases and the J gene end by 5 bases; junction bases not matched to a gene: 13. This CDR3 contains 17 residues. DNA for the CDR3: TGTGCCAGCTCACCTTCCCCCCGACAGGGGAGAGGAGATACGCAGTATTTT. It is translated as CASSPSPRQGRGDTQYF.

J is TRBJ1-2 and V is TRBV4-3; 7 nucleotides match TRBD1. V trimming: 6 bases; J trimming: 2 bases; junction bases outside the gene matches: 3. The germline V gene has CDR1 LGHNA and CDR2 YSLEER. This CDR3 comprises 13 residues. The CDR3 is CASSPDRNYGYTF. The CDR3 DNA sequence: TGCGCCAGCAGTCCGGACAGGAACTATGGCTACACCTTC.